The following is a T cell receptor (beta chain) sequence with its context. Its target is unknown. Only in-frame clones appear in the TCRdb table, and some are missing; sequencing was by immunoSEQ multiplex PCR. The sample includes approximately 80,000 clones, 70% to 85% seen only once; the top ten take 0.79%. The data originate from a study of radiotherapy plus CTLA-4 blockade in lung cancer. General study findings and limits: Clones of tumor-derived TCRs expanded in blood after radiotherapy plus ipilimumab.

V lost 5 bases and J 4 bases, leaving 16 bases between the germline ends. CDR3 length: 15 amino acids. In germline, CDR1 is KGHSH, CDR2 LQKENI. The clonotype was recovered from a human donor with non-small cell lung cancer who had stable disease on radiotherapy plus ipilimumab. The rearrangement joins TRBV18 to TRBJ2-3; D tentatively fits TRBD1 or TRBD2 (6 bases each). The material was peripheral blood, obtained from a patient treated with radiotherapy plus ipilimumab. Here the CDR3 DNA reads TGTGCCAGCTCATCGGGGGCAGGGAAGGCAGATACGCAGTATTTT. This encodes CASSSGAGKADTQYF.